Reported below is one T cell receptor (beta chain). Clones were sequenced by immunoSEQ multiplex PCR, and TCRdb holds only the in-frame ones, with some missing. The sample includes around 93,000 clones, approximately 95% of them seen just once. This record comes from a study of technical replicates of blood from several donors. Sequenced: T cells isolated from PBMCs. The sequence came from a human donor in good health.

The CDR3 sequence: CASSSLGTADGYTF. The CDR3 DNA reads as TGCGCCAGCAGCTCCCTTGGGACAGCAGATGGCTACACCTTC. This sequence joins TRBV5-1 and TRBJ1-2, with 7 bases identical to TRBD1. This CDR3 has 14 amino acids. V trimming: 3 bases; J trimming: 6 bases; junction bases outside the gene matches: 8. Germline CDR1 reads SGHRS; CDR2 reads YFSETQ.